Listed here is a single T cell receptor beta chain. This sample was taken from a study of blood T cell repertoires in COVID-19. The table came from immunoSEQ multiplex PCR; TCRdb's copy has only in-frame clones and leaves some out. The sample includes approximately 210,000 clones, 84% of them seen just once. The CDR3 runs to 16 residues. Germline V gene sequence: CDR1 KGHSH, CDR2 LQKENI. Deletions cut 0 bases from V and 4 bases from J, with 15 bases between. The sequenced material came from peripheral blood. J is TRBJ1-2 and V is TRBV18; D perhaps matches TRBD1 (6 bases). This receptor was taken from a woman older than 75 with COVID-19, enrolled during active disease. The CDR3 reads CASSPPPNTGPYGYTF. The CDR3 coding sequence is TGTGCCAGCTCACCACCCCCAAACACAGGGCCCTATGGCTACACCTTC.